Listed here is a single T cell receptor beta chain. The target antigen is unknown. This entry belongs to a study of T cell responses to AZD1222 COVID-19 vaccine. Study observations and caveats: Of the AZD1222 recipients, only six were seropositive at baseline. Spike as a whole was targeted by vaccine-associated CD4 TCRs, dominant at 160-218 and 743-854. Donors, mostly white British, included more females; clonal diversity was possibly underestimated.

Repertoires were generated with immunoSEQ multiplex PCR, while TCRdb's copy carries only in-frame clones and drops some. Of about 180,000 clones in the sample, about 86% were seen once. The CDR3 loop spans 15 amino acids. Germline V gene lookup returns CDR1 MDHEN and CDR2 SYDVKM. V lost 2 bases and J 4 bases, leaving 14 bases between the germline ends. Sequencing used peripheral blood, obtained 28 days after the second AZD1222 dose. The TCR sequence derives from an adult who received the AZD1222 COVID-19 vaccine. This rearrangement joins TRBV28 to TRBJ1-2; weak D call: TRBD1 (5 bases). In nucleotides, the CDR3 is TGTGCCAGCAGTTTAGGGGGAGGGTCAGGCTATGGCTACACCTTC. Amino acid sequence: CASSLGGGSGYGYTF.